Listed below are T cell receptor beta chains from one sample, sequenced in a study of long-term antiretroviral therapy in people with HIV. Clones were read by immunoSEQ multiplex PCR, and TCRdb kept only the in-frame ones, dropping some. The table includes tens of thousands of clones, less than 85% detected once. The specimen comprised unsorted PBMCs, sampled less than 2.5 years after starting antiretroviral therapy. All receptors come from a man aged 40-49 years with HIV. Each CDR3 is given with its conserved first and last residue. Fields, in order: J gene, D gene, V gene, clone size, CDR3 DNA, CDR3 protein. A D gene is named only where the DNA matches it firmly. A row's size may be missing; if present it is once, few, many or a size class.

j_gene: TRBJ2-3
d_gene: NA
v_gene: TRBV11-2
abundance: few
CDR3nt: TGTGCCAGCTACTCGGGGTGGGATACGCAGTATTTT
CDR3aa: CASYSGWDTQYF

j_gene: TRBJ2-2
d_gene: TRBD1
v_gene: TRBV7-2
abundance: NA
CDR3nt: TGTGCCAGCAGCGACGACAGGGTCACCGGGGAGCTGTTTTTT
CDR3aa: CASSDDRVTGELFF

j_gene: TRBJ2-7
d_gene: NA
v_gene: TRBV19
abundance: NA
CDR3nt: TGTGCCAGTAGTATCTCTGTCTCCTACGAGCAGTACTTC
CDR3aa: CASSISVSYEQYF

j_gene: TRBJ1-6
d_gene: NA
v_gene: TRBV7-3
abundance: NA
CDR3nt: TGTGCCAGCAGCCGGGAAGGACAGCATAATTCACCCCTCCACTTT
CDR3aa: CASSREGQHNSPLHF

j_gene: TRBJ2-1
d_gene: NA
v_gene: TRBV27
abundance: NA
CDR3nt: TGTGCCAGCAGTGCCGGACTGATGAGCTCCTACAATGAGCAGTTCTTC
CDR3aa: CASSAGLMSSYNEQFF

j_gene: TRBJ2-7
d_gene: NA
v_gene: TRBV18
abundance: NA
CDR3nt: TGTGCCAGCTCACCATCGACACCCCAGGAGCAGTACTTC
CDR3aa: CASSPSTPQEQYF

j_gene: TRBJ2-2
d_gene: NA
v_gene: TRBV4-3
abundance: NA
CDR3nt: TGCGCCAGCAGCCAAGACCTTGCTATGGGGGCCGGGGAGCTGTTTTTT
CDR3aa: CASSQDLAMGAGELFF

j_gene: TRBJ1-5
d_gene: NA
v_gene: TRBV7-8
abundance: NA
CDR3nt: TGTGCCAGCAGCTTATGGTCCAGTCCAAATAGCAATCAGCCCCAGCATTTT
CDR3aa: CASSLWSSPNSNQPQHF

j_gene: TRBJ1-1
d_gene: TRBD1
v_gene: TRBV18
abundance: NA
CDR3nt: TGTGCCAGCTCACCCGGACAGGGGAACACTGAAGCTTTCTTT
CDR3aa: CASSPGQGNTEAFF

j_gene: TRBJ1-1
d_gene: NA
v_gene: TRBV15
abundance: medium-sized
CDR3nt: TGTGCCACCCAGAGGACGGTGAACACTGAAGCTTTCTTT
CDR3aa: CATQRTVNTEAFF

j_gene: TRBJ1-1
d_gene: TRBD1
v_gene: TRBV11-2
abundance: NA
CDR3nt: TGTGCCAGCAGCTGGGGTCGGACAGGGAACACTGAAGCTTTCTTT
CDR3aa: CASSWGRTGNTEAFF

j_gene: TRBJ1-1
d_gene: TRBD1
v_gene: TRBV5-1
abundance: NA
CDR3nt: TGCGCCAGCAGCCGAGGGACAGGGGGTAGTACTGAAGCTTTCTTT
CDR3aa: CASSRGTGGSTEAFF

j_gene: TRBJ2-6
d_gene: NA
v_gene: TRBV27
abundance: NA
CDR3nt: TGTGCCAGCAGTTTACGAGGGTTTGGGGCCAACGTCCTGACTTTC
CDR3aa: CASSLRGFGANVLTF

j_gene: TRBJ2-7
d_gene: NA
v_gene: TRBV27
abundance: NA
CDR3nt: TGTGCCAGCAGTTTATCGAGACCCGGGGGGCCCTACGAGCAGTACTTC
CDR3aa: CASSLSRPGGPYEQYF